Listed here is a single T cell receptor (beta chain). How the authors handled the data: Reference gene primer amplification gave nucleated cell count estimates. Produced via immunoSEQ multiplex PCR; TCRdb's table is partial and in-frame only. V and J calls and clone size follow that table, whereas D and trimming were derived from the DNA. The table lists 75,000 to 80,000 clones, about four fifths of them singletons. The CDR3 loop spans 15 amino acids. Trimming took 6 bases from V and 5 from J; bases not matched to a gene: 8. Germline CDR1 is SNHLY and CDR2 is FYNNEI. The source of the sample is a study of blood T cell repertoires in COVID-19. Study in general: Some COVID-19 samples were acute and others convalescent; all came from the United States, Italy and Spain. The analysed material was cDNA or gDNA that came from T cells, B-cell-depleted T cells, or PBMCs.

The specimen sequenced was peripheral blood. The sequence was obtained from a woman aged 55-70 years with acute or convalescent COVID-19. J is TRBJ2-1 and V is TRBV2, with TRBD1 identical over 9 bases. The CDR3 is CASSLDRGVDNEQFF. The CDR3, as DNA: TGTGCCAGCAGCCTAGACAGGGGGGTGGACAATGAGCAGTTCTTC.